The rows below give T cell receptor beta chains drawn from one sample of a study of OX40 agonist ivuxolimab in advanced cancers. Sequencing used immunoSEQ multiplex PCR; TCRdb keeps in-frame clones, though not all of them. The table has some 65,000 clones, nearly 90% seen once; the top ten hold around 13%. The sequenced sample was CD4+ or CD8+ T cells sorted from blood, obtained in a trial of the OX40 agonist ivuxolimab. These receptors were obtained from an adult with an advanced solid tumor such as melanoma, head and neck, liver or kidney cancer. Each CDR3 is given with its conserved first and last residue. D genes are given only for firm matches. Size is stated for part of the rows, as once, few or many counts, or as a class when the clone is expanded.

V gene	D gene	J gene	clone size	CDR3 protein	CDR3 DNA
TRBV5-1	NA	TRBJ2-7	few	CASSFPIGGEQYF	TGCGCCAGCAGCTTCCCAATTGGGGGCGAGCAGTACTTC
TRBV7-9	NA	TRBJ2-6	NA	CATIPDSSGANVLTF	TGTGCCACCATACCCGATAGCTCTGGGGCCAACGTCCTGACTTTC
TRBV28	NA	TRBJ2-3	NA	CASSSGSAGTHPGTDTQYF	TGTGCCAGCAGTTCAGGCTCCGCCGGGACCCATCCTGGCACAGATACGCAGTATTTT
TRBV19	NA	TRBJ1-2	NA	CASNEPGHPNYGYTF	TGTGCCAGTAATGAGCCGGGACACCCGAACTATGGCTACACCTTC
TRBV5-1	TRBD1	TRBJ2-3	NA	CASSTGQGTDTQYF	TGCGCCAGCAGCACCGGACAGGGCACAGATACGCAGTATTTT
TRBV2	NA	TRBJ1-1	few	CASPDYTEAFF	TGTGCCAGCCCGGATTACACTGAAGCTTTCTTT
TRBV18	TRBD1	TRBJ2-7	NA	CASSRDRGF	TGTGCCAGCTCACGGGACAGGGGTTTC
TRBV28	NA	TRBJ2-7	NA	CASSLVWTDEQYF	TGTGCCAGCAGTTTAGTTTGGACAGACGAGCAGTACTTC
TRBV2	NA	TRBJ2-7	NA	CASTDRTYEQYF	TGTGCCAGCACCGACAGGACTTACGAGCAGTACTTC
TRBV27	NA	TRBJ2-1	NA	CASSLPTGRDEQFF	TGTGCCAGCAGTCTACCGACAGGACGGGATGAGCAGTTCTTC
TRBV29-1	NA	TRBJ1-2	NA	CSVDLEGNYGYTF	TGCAGCGTTGACTTGGAAGGGAACTATGGCTACACCTTC
TRBV23-1	NA	TRBJ2-4	NA	CASTNRERTAVAKNIQYF	TGCGCCAGCACCAACCGGGAAAGGACAGCCGTGGCCAAAAACATTCAGTACTTC
TRBV6-1	TRBD2	TRBJ2-1	NA	CASSEASGRAWNEQFF	TGTGCCAGCAGTGAGGCTAGCGGGAGGGCCTGGAATGAGCAGTTCTTC
TRBV27	NA	TRBJ1-2	NA	CASSLIPADYGYTF	TGTGCCAGCAGTTTAATTCCGGCAGACTATGGCTACACCTTC
TRBV6-1	TRBD1	TRBJ2-1	NA	CASSAPGQGDYNEQFF	TGTGCCAGCAGTGCGCCGGGACAGGGGGACTACAATGAGCAGTTCTTC
TRBV10-3	TRBD1	TRBJ1-4	once	CAISAGQGALTEKLFF	TGTGCCATCAGTGCGGGACAGGGGGCCCTGACCGAAAAACTGTTTTTT
TRBV13	NA	TRBJ2-7	NA	CASSFMLGYEQYF	TGTGCCAGCAGCTTTATGTTGGGGTACGAGCAGTACTTC
TRBV5-4	NA	TRBJ2-2	NA	CASSLGSEGVTGELFF	TGTGCCAGCAGCTTGGGATCCGAAGGGGTCACCGGGGAGCTGTTTTTT
TRBV6-5	TRBD2	TRBJ2-3	NA	CASSYASGDTQYF	TGTGCCAGCAGTTATGCTAGCGGCGATACGCAGTATTTT
TRBV7-9	NA	TRBJ1-2	NA	CASSLGTGTYGYTF	TGTGCCAGCAGCTTAGGAACAGGGACCTATGGCTACACCTTC
TRBV6-5	TRBD2	TRBJ2-1	NA	CASSGPGLAGFEQFF	TGTGCCAGCAGCGGGCCGGGACTAGCGGGTTTTGAGCAGTTCTTC
TRBV10-3	NA	TRBJ1-3	NA	CAISRTSNSGNTIYF	TGTGCCATCAGTAGGACGTCGAACTCTGGAAACACCATATATTTT
TRBV6-1	NA	TRBJ2-5	NA	CASLSWLETQYF	TGTGCCAGCCTGTCATGGTTAGAGACCCAGTACTTC
TRBV27	TRBD2	TRBJ2-5	medium-sized	CASRGLADQETQYF	TGTGCCAGCAGGGGACTAGCGGATCAAGAGACCCAGTACTTC
TRBV9	NA	TRBJ1-2	NA	CASSVPGVDGYTF	TGTGCCAGCAGCGTCCCCGGGGTTGACGGCTACACCTTC
TRBV30	NA	TRBJ2-1	NA	CAWSDGSREREQFF	TGTGCCTGGAGTGACGGGAGTCGGGAGCGGGAGCAGTTCTTC
TRBV9	NA	TRBJ2-3	NA	CASSLQGWFTDTQYF	TGTGCCAGCAGCCTTCAGGGGTGGTTCACAGATACGCAGTATTTT
TRBV5-4	NA	TRBJ1-3	NA	CASSLGESTGNTIYF	TGTGCCAGCAGCTTGGGGGAGTCAACTGGAAACACCATATATTTT
TRBV27	TRBD2	TRBJ2-1	NA	CASTPGGRGYEQFF	TGTGCCAGCACCCCTGGCGGGAGAGGATATGAGCAGTTCTTC
TRBV5-5	NA	TRBJ2-7	NA	CASSLEPGPYEQYF	TGTGCCAGCAGCTTGGAGCCGGGTCCCTACGAGCAGTACTTC
TRBV6-1	NA	TRBJ1-2	NA	CASRAGTIYGYTF	TGTGCCAGCAGGGCCGGGACCATCTATGGCTACACCTTC
TRBV5-4	TRBD2	TRBJ2-7	few	CASSYNGGDYEQYF	TGTGCCAGCAGCTACAATGGGGGGGACTACGAGCAGTACTTC
TRBV29-1	NA	TRBJ1-2	NA	CSVETLGNYGYTF	TGCAGCGTTGAGACCCTGGGTAACTATGGCTACACCTTC
TRBV7-9	NA	TRBJ2-1	NA	CASNEQGPRNEQFF	TGTGCCAGCAACGAACAGGGTCCACGCAATGAGCAGTTCTTC
TRBV6-5	NA	TRBJ2-5	NA	CASSYEGAREETQYF	TGTGCCAGCAGTTACGAGGGGGCGCGGGAGGAGACCCAGTACTTC
TRBV27	TRBD2	TRBJ2-1	NA	CASRGGASYNEQFF	TGTGCCAGCAGGGGAGGGGCATCCTACAATGAGCAGTTCTTC